This record looks at one TCR beta chain sequence and its context. The data were obtained in a study of T cell changes during pregnancy in multiple sclerosis. Per the germline V gene, CDR1 is MDHEN and CDR2 is SYDVKM. This CDR3 comprises 14 residues. V lost 3 bases to trimming and J lost 5 bases; unmatched junction nucleotides: 3. Generated by immunoSEQ multiplex PCR, the TCRdb table keeps only in-frame clones and is missing some. The sample holds roughly 45,000 clones, roughly 90% seen once. The sequenced sample was peripheral blood, obtained in the first trimester of pregnancy. This clonotype originated in a female donor in good health, enrolled as a control in a pregnancy study. This chain uses TRBV28 with TRBJ1-4; 7 nucleotides match TRBD1. The CDR3 region has the DNA TGTGCCAGCAGTTTGGGACAGCTAAATGAAAAACTGTTTTTT. This codes for CASSLGQLNEKLFF.